This passage covers 14 T cell receptor beta chains from one sample sequenced in a study of monozygotic twins with inflammatory bowel disease. TCRdb re-called the 5' RACE reads; every CDR3 protein appears as one record, without DNA. The sample holds approximately 160,000 distinct CDR3 sequences. Sequencing was done on a sample of blood. Every receptor here comes from a human donor with ulcerative colitis or Crohn's disease, or a healthy co-twin of an affected twin (not recorded which).

This chain uses TRBV7-9 with TRBJ2-7. From germline, CDR1 is SEHNR and CDR2 FQNEAQ (reference sequence). This CDR3 spans 14 amino acids. The CDR3 region is CASSFSEVPYEQYF.

V usage is TRBV20-1 and J usage is TRBJ1-5. The CDR3 sequence is 13 residues long. Germline V lookup: CDR1 DFQATT, CDR2 SNEGSKA (reference sequence). This chain's CDR3 is CSARVLDNQPQHF.

V is TRBV11-2 and J is TRBJ2-5; the TCRdb D gene call, TRBD2, has no DNA to confirm it. The CDR3 is made up of 16 amino acids. Germline CDR1 and CDR2: SGHAT and FQNNGV. CDR3 sequence: CASIHSSGRKKETQYF.

The chain has TRBV20-1 and TRBJ2-7; with no DNA, the TCRdb D assignment of TRBD2 cannot be verified. Germline V gene lookup returns CDR1 DFQATT and CDR2 SNEGSKA (reference sequence). CDR3 length: 15 residues. CDR3 protein: CSATLTSGMVYEQYF.

The chain uses TRBV4-1 and TRBJ2-6; TCRdb gives TRBD1 as the D gene, but with no DNA this cannot be confirmed. The CDR3 is 18 residues long. CDR1 and CDR2 (germline): MGHRA, YSYEKL. CDR3 in amino acids: CASSQSRQGASGANVLTF.

The chain carries TRBV20-1 and TRBJ2-2; as DNA is missing, the TRBD2 call by TCRdb cannot be tested. CDR1 and CDR2 from the germline V gene are DFQATT and SNEGSKA (reference sequence). The CDR3 is 17 residues long. The CDR3 spells CSARGLGGMERAGELFF.

The genes are TRBV10-3 and TRBJ2-7. Germline CDR1 and CDR2: ENHRY and SYGVKD. This CDR3 region has 14 residues. CDR3: CAIMPDKLSYEQYF.

The gene calls are TRBV20-1 and TRBJ2-2. The CDR3 consists of 12 residues. Germline V lookup: CDR1 DFQATT, CDR2 SNEGSKA (reference sequence). The CDR3 spells CSARGYTGELFF.

The J gene is TRBJ2-1, the V gene TRBV5-1; the TRBD2 assignment by TCRdb is unverifiable without DNA. This CDR3 has 16 residues. CDR1 and CDR2 (germline): SGHRS, YFSETQ. The CDR3: CASSLGLAGGNNEQFF. The full variable domain, its missing parts supplied by reference TRBV5-1 and TRBJ2-1, is KAGVTQTPRYLIKTRGQQVTLSCSPISGHRSVSWYQQTPGQGLQFLFEYFSETQRNKGNFPGRFSGRQFSNSRSEMNVSTLELGDSALYLCASSLGLAGGNNEQFFGPGTRLTVL.

This chain uses TRBV7-6 with TRBJ2-7; TCRdb picks TRBD1, but there is no DNA to check that call. CDR3 length equals 14 residues. Germline values: CDR1 SGHVS, CDR2 FNYEAQ. The CDR3 loop reads CASSLGTNSYEQYF. The entire variable domain, with the rest obtained from reference TRBV7-6 and TRBJ2-7, is as follows: GAGVSQSPRYKVTKRGQDVALRCDPISGHVSLYWYRQALGQGPEFLTYFNYEAQQDKSGLPNDRFSAERPEGSISTLTIQRTEQRDSAMYRCASSLGTNSYEQYFGPGTRLTVT.

The chain recombines TRBV20-1 with TRBJ1-1; the TCRdb call, TRBD1, lacks DNA for checking. Germline V gene lookup returns CDR1 DFQATT and CDR2 SNEGSKA (reference sequence). The CDR3 totals 15 residues. CDR3: CSAPRDRALLPEAFF.

V is TRBV6-1 and J is TRBJ2-7; TCRdb lists TRBD1, though no DNA is available to test this call. CDR1 MNHNS and CDR2 SASEGT come from the germline V gene. This CDR3 is built from 14 residues. CDR3 protein: CASRPGRKTYEQYF.

V usage is TRBV7-2 and J usage is TRBJ2-1; the TCRdb call, TRBD1, lacks DNA for checking. Per the germline V gene, CDR1 is SGHTA and CDR2 is FQGNSA. The CDR3 is 16 amino acids. CDR3 loop: CASSPGQDTFNNEQFF.

V and J are TRBV27 and TRBJ2-3. The CDR3 contains 15 residues. Germline CDR1 is MNHEY and CDR2 is SMNVEV (reference sequence). CDR3: CASSLYRPHTDTQYF.